What follows are 8 T cell receptor beta chains derived from one specimen sequenced in a study of identical twins. Using its own MiXCR run on the 5' RACE reads, TCRdb lists one record per CDR3 protein. This table holds roughly 1,500,000 distinct CDR3 sequences, around 33% found once. The sample taken for sequencing was cord blood. The source is a newborn girl in good health.

This clonotype appeared many times. The chain employs TRBV28 and TRBJ2-6; D perhaps matches TRBD2 (5 bases). Per germline, CDR1 MDHEN and CDR2 SYDVKM. Trimming removed 7 bases from V and 0 bases from J, with 7 bases in between. This CDR3 has 14 residues. The CDR3 DNA reads TGTGCCAGCACCGACTACTCTGGGGCCAACGTCCTGACTTTC. Protein: CASTDYSGANVLTF.

This clonotype was seen just once. The chain joins TRBV7-2 to TRBJ1-1, with D hard to call. V lost 5 bases and J 6 bases, leaving 13 bases between the germline ends. CDR1 and CDR2 from the germline V gene are SGHTA and FQGNSA. The CDR3 is 13 amino acids. CDR3 nucleotides: TGTGCCAGCAGCCGTGCGTCCAGCTCTGAAGCTTTCTTT. Protein sequence: CASSRASSSEAFF.

With regard to this clonotype: Sequence at one end of the junction differs from germline and may be a read error. The chain joins TRBV5-1 to TRBJ2-1; 9 nucleotides agree with TRBD2. Germline CDR1 SGHRS, CDR2 YFSETQ. This CDR3 is built from 14 residues. CDR3: CSSSMAGGRGEQFF. Written as DNA, the CDR3 is TGCTCCAGCAGCATGGCGGGGGGGCGCGGTGAGCAGTTCTTC.

This clonotype was detected a few times. The chain employs TRBV10-2 and TRBJ1-1, with a tentative D call TRBD1 (6 bases). V was clipped by 7 bases and J by 5 bases, with 17 bases between them. Looked up from germline, CDR1 is WSHSY and CDR2 is SAAADI. The CDR3 has 14 residues. CDR3 amino acids: CASTRTEGWTEAFF. CDR3 nucleotides: TGCGCCAGCACTCGGACAGAAGGGTGGACTGAAGCTTTCTTT.

V gene TRBV6-5 combines with J gene TRBJ2-1, with 7 bases identical to TRBD2. The CDR3 has 15 amino acids. Germline CDR1 is MNHEY and CDR2 is SVGAGI. Losses at the gene ends were 6 bases for V and 3 bases for J; bases not matched to a gene: 8. CDR3 DNA sequence: TGTGCCAGCAGCCGCGGGAGAGGGAACTACAATGAGCAGTTCTTC. Protein: CASSRGRGNYNEQFF.

The J gene is TRBJ1-1, the V gene TRBV28; D not resolved. The CDR3 has 13 amino acids. CDR1 is MDHEN, CDR2 SYDVKM, per germline. The V and J ends lost 8 bases and 1 base respectively, with 11 bases between them. CDR3 in amino acids: CASLRPGNTEAFF. The CDR3 coding sequence is TGTGCCAGCCTCCGTCCAGGGAACACTGAAGCTTTCTTT.

The chain employs TRBV28 and TRBJ2-1; 9 positions agree with TRBD2. Trimming cost V 7 bases and J 7 bases; bases outside gene matches: 11. The germline V gene has CDR1 MDHEN and CDR2 SYDVKM. This CDR3 contains 15 residues. CDR3 in DNA: TGTGCCAGCATGGTGGCGGGAGGGCCGGGAAATGAGCAGTTCTTC. It encodes CASMVAGGPGNEQFF.

The rearrangement uses TRBV10-3 and TRBJ2-5, with 9 bases aligning to TRBD1. Per germline, CDR1 ENHRY and CDR2 SYGVKD. With 4 bases clipped from V and 5 bases from J, the junction kept 8 bases outside the gene matches. This CDR3 comprises 15 residues. The CDR3 is CAISAGQGLQETQYF. CDR3 sequence (DNA): TGTGCCATCAGTGCCGGACAGGGGCTGCAGGAGACCCAGTACTTC.